This T cell receptor (beta chain) was captured by sequencing in a study of blood T cell repertoires in COVID-19 (dated by TCRdb to about 2020). Turning to the overall study: The collaborator samples originated in the United States, Italy and Spain and spanned the acute and convalescent phases of COVID-19. The repertoires were released in a freely available public database meant as a resource for research on the immune response to SARS-CoV-2. Where available, HLA class I and class II types were obtained from metadata supplied by the sample provider rather than from assay-based typing. The prospective study material was composed of cDNA or gDNA derived from T cells, B-cell-depleted T cells, or PBMCs. The samples were drawn from two sources: the first 160 participants of the ongoing ImmuneRACE study, and 950 to 1,500 subjects contributed by 6 global collaborators. Sample metadata almost always included a de-identified subject ID, COVID-19 status, age in years and sex. The dataset comprised deeply sampled blood TCRbeta repertoires from subjects exposed to, actively infected with, or recovered from COVID-19.

Participants in the prospective study were aged 18 to 89 years, lived in under 30 United States geographic areas, and enrolled through a virtual design. To assign participants to cohorts, the prospective study relied on clinical history that participants themselves reported in a screening survey and a study questionnaire. ImmuneRACE Cohort 3 recovered participants were defined by two consecutive negative NP/OP PCR tests, healthcare professional clearance, or symptom resolution. In the prospective study, mobile phlebotomists collected whole blood, serum and a nasopharyngeal or oropharyngeal swab from each participant. Prospective study participants could optionally give additional blood draws and questionnaires over a roughly two-month period. Blood samples from the prospective study were shipped frozen or at room temperature prior to DNA extraction. The germline ends are 14 bases apart after V is trimmed by 3 bases and J by 2 bases. The CDR3 spans 15 residues, from the cysteine through the phenylalanine. The CDR3 DNA has 45 bases and is translated from base 1. CDR1 and CDR2 are drawn from the germline V gene: MDHEN, SYDVKM.

About this clone: Its antigen is still unknown. Base qualities are not provided; no much larger clone lies one nucleotide away.

The immunoSEQ Assay, a bias-controlled multiplex PCR, was used to amplify TCRbeta CDR3 regions from genomic DNA. As for how the authors treated the data: The number of nucleated cells in each sample was estimated from the amplification of reference gene primers within the assay. To quantify the absolute abundance of each unique TCRbeta CDR3 rearrangement, sequence reads were collapsed and filtered. Productive Simpson clonality was computed per sample as the square root of Simpson's diversity index over productive rearrangements. TCRdb's version of the immuneACCESS table is confined to in-frame rearrangements and falls short of the full clone set. An unresolved V gene accounts for under half of the shortfall where checked; the remainder is of unknown origin. From that table come the V and J calls and clone size; the DNA was used to work out D and trimming. The sample table records approximately 300,000 clones; 70% to 90% of these occur just once. The top ten clones comprise approximately 5% of the sample.

General conclusions and limits of the study: The quantity of clinical and demographic metadata differed by source and by participant and was supplied without curation.

The chain was built from TRBV28 and TRBJ2-7, and the D gene may be TRBD1, 5 bases matching. The specimen sequenced was PBMCs or T cells enriched from blood (not recorded which). The source is a woman in her thirties who had recovered from COVID-19. The CDR3 region: CASSLGQGYPYEQYF. The DNA is as follows: TGTGCCAGCAGTTTGGGGCAGGGCTATCCCTACGAGCAGTACTTC.